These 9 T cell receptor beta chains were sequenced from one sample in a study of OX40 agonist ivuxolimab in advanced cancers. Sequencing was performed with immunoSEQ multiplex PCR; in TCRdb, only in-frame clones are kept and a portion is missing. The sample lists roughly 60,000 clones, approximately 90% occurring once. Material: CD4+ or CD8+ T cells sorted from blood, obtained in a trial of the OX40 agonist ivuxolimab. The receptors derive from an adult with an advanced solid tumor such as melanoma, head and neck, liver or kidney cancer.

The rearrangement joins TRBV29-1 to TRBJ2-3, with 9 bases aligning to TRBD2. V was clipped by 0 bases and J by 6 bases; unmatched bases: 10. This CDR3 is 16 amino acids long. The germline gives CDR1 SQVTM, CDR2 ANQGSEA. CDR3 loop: CSVEDGRLAVADTQYF. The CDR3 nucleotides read TGCAGCGTTGAAGATGGGAGACTAGCGGTGGCCGATACGCAGTATTTT.

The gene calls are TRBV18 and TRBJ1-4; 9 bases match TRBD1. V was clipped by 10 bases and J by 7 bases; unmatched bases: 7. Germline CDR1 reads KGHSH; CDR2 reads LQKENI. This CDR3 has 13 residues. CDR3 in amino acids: CATSDRGIEKLFF. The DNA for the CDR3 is TGTGCCACCTCCGACAGGGGGATTGAAAAACTGTTTTTT.

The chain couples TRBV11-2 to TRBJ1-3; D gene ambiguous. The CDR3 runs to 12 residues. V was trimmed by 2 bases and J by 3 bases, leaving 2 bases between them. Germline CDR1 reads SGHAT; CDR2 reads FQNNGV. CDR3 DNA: TGTGCCAGCAGCTTAAATGGAAACACCATATATTTT. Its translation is CASSLNGNTIYF. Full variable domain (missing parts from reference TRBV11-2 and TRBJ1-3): EAGVAQSPRYKIIEKRQSVAFWCNPISGHATLYWYQQILGQGPKLLIQFQNNGVVDDSQLPKDRFSAERLKGVDSTLKIQPAKLEDSAVYLCASSLNGNTIYFGEGSWLTVV.

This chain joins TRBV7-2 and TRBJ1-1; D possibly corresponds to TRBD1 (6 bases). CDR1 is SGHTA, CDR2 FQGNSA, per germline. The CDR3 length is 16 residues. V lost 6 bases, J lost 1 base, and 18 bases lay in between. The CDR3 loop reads CASSRRQAVGNTEAFF. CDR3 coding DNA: TGTGCCAGCAGTAGAAGACAGGCTGTGGGGAACACTGAAGCTTTCTTT.

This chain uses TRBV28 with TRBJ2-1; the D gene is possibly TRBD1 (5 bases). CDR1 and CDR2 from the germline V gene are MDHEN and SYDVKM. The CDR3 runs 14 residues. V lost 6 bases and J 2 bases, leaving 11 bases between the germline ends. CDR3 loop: CASSLAGTYNEQFF. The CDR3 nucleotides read TGTGCCAGCAGCTTAGCAGGGACCTACAATGAGCAGTTCTTC.

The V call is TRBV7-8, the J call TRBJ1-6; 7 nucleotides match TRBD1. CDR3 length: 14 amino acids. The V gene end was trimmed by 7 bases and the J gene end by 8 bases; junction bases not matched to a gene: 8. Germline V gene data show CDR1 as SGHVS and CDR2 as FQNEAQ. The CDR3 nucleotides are TGTGCCAGCACCCCGACAGGGTTTGATTCACCCCTCCACTTT. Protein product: CASTPTGFDSPLHF.

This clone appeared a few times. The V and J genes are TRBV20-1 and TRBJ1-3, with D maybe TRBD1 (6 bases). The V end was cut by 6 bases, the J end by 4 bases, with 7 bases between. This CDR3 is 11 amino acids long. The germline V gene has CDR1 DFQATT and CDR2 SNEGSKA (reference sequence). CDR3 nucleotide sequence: TGCAGTGCGCAGGGGGGAAACACCATATATTTT. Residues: CSAQGGNTIYF.

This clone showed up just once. The CDR3 spells CASRTPPQHF. CDR3 DNA: TGTGCCAGCAGGACCCCCCCCCAGCATTTT. V and J are TRBV6-9 and TRBJ1-5; D is uncertain. Germline V lookup: CDR1 MNHGY, CDR2 SVAAGI. This CDR3 spans 10 amino acids. Trimming stripped 6 bases from V and 10 bases from J, with 7 bases between.

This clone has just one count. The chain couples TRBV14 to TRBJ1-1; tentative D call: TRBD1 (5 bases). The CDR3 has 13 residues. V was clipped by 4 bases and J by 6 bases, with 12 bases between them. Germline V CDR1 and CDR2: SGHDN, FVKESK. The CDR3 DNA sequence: TGTGCCAGCAGCCTCACTCGGGGCGCTGAAGCTTTCTTT. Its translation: CASSLTRGAEAFF.